This is a list of T cell receptor beta chains from one sample in a study of control samples from healthy donors and cancer patients. Profiled with immunoSEQ multiplex PCR; TCRdb holds only in-frame clones, not every one. The table includes some 150,000 clones, nearly 96% detected once. What was sequenced was blood. Receptors were obtained from a woman aged 30 to 39 in good health. Both conserved end residues are part of each CDR3. A D gene is named only where the DNA matches it firmly. A row's size may be missing; if present it is once, few, many or a size class.

V gene,clone size,J gene,D gene,CDR3 DNA,CDR3 protein
TRBV5-1,NA,TRBJ2-3,TRBD2,TGCGCCAGCAGCTTGCTGGGGACTAGCGGGAGTTTAGATACGCAGTATTTT,CASSLLGTSGSLDTQYF
TRBV20-1,NA,TRBJ2-7,NA,TGCAGTGCTAGTCGTGGGTCCTACGAGCAGTACTTC,CSASRGSYEQYF
TRBV30,NA,TRBJ2-7,NA,TGTGCCTGGAGTGAAGGGGGTTACGAGCAGTACTTC,CAWSEGGYEQYF
TRBV5-4,NA,TRBJ1-1,NA,TGTGCCAGCACCTTACCCGGGCTCACTGAAGCTTTCTTT,CASTLPGLTEAFF
TRBV28,NA,TRBJ2-2,NA,TGTGCCAGCAGTTCGGTCCTAAACACCGGGGAGCTGTTTTTT,CASSSVLNTGELFF
TRBV6-5,NA,TRBJ1-3,NA,TGTGCCAGCAGCCTCGGCCAATTCCCTGGAAACACCATATATTTT,CASSLGQFPGNTIYF
TRBV7-9,NA,TRBJ1-2,TRBD1,TGTGCCAGCAGTGGACAGGGAGTTAACTATGGCTACACCTTC,CASSGQGVNYGYTF
TRBV6-5,NA,TRBJ1-1,NA,TGTGCCAGCAGCGGTGTTGAGGGACGTGCTGAAGCTTTCTTT,CASSGVEGRAEAFF
TRBV27,NA,TRBJ2-7,NA,TGTGCCAGCAGTTCACGACAGAGAGCCGTTCGATACGAGCAGTACTTC,CASSSRQRAVRYEQYF
TRBV11-2,NA,TRBJ1-4,TRBD1,TGTGCCAGCAGCGAACGGCGGGACAGGGGGTATAGGGCGAATGAAAAACTGTTTTTT,CASSERRDRGYRANEKLFF
TRBV11-2,NA,TRBJ1-6,TRBD1,TGTGCCAGCAGGACAGGGTGGGACTCCTATAATTCACCCCTCCACTTT,CASRTGWDSYNSPLHF
TRBV6-5,NA,TRBJ2-7,NA,TGTGCCAGCACCGGGAGATCCTACGAGCAGTACTTC,CASTGRSYEQYF
TRBV6-6,NA,TRBJ1-6,NA,TGTGCCGGCCAAGAGGAATCCTATAATTCACCCCTCCACTTT,CAGQEESYNSPLHF
TRBV2,NA,TRBJ2-2,NA,TGTGCCAGCAGTGAAACCGGACTGAACACCGGGGAGCTGTTTTTT,CASSETGLNTGELFF
TRBV30,NA,TRBJ1-6,NA,TGTGCCGCTCTGAATAGGGACAATTCACCCCTCCACTTT,CAALNRDNSPLHF
TRBV15,NA,TRBJ2-3,TRBD2,TGTGCCACCAGCAGAGCTTTAGCGGGGAGGGATACGCAGTATTTT,CATSRALAGRDTQYF
TRBV6-1,NA,TRBJ1-3,TRBD1,TGTGCCAGCAGTGAACGGGACAGGGTCAGTGGAAACACCATATATTTT,CASSERDRVSGNTIYF
TRBV12-3/TRBV12-4,NA,TRBJ2-2,NA,TGTGCCAGCAGGCAATCCGGGGAGCTGTTTTTT,CASRQSGELFF
TRBV6-5,NA,TRBJ1-2,NA,TGTGCCAGCAGCGTTAGTTCGGTGACTAACTATGGCTACACCTTC,CASSVSSVTNYGYTF
TRBV30,NA,TRBJ1-5,TRBD1,TGTGCCTGGAGTAGACAGGGAGGCTCTCAGCCCCAGCATTTT,CAWSRQGGSQPQHF
TRBV5-5,NA,TRBJ2-6,NA,TGTGCCAGCAGCTTGTTTGGAAACACTCGGGCGAGCTCTGGGGCCAACGTCCTGACTTTC,CASSLFGNTRASSGANVLTF
TRBV7-6,NA,TRBJ2-5,NA,TGTGCCAGCAGCTTAGCGCGGGACAGTCTCACTGCCCAGTACTTC,CASSLARDSLTAQYF
TRBV14,NA,TRBJ2-5,NA,TGTGCCAGCAGCCTCCAGCGATTGGAGACCCAGTACTTC,CASSLQRLETQYF
TRBV12-5,once,TRBJ1-1,TRBD1,TGTGCTAGTGGTTTGGAGCGGACAGGGAGCACTGAAGCTTTCTTT,CASGLERTGSTEAFF
TRBV10-1,NA,TRBJ2-1,NA,TGCGCCAGCTCCAGCTCGGGGGCGCCCAATGAGCAGTTCTTC,CASSSSGAPNEQFF
TRBV10-3,NA,TRBJ2-3,TRBD1,TGTGCCATCAGCGAGAACCGACAGGGGGTCACAGATACGCAGTATTTT,CAISENRQGVTDTQYF
TRBV19,NA,TRBJ2-1,TRBD2,TGTGCCAGTAGTATGCCATCACTAGCGGGAGTTGGCAATGAGCAGTTCTTC,CASSMPSLAGVGNEQFF
TRBV28,NA,TRBJ2-2,TRBD2,TGTGCCAGCAGCTCGGGACTAGCGGGAGTCGGGGAGCTGTTTTTT,CASSSGLAGVGELFF
TRBV6-5,NA,TRBJ2-7,TRBD2,TGTGCCAGCAGGTCGGGGGGGGGTGGCTACGAGCAGTACTTC,CASRSGGGGYEQYF
TRBV28,NA,TRBJ1-4,TRBD1,TGTGCCAGCAGTTTACCGACAGGGATGCCTAATGAAAAACTGTTTTTT,CASSLPTGMPNEKLFF
TRBV27,NA,TRBJ1-2,TRBD1,TGTGCCAGCAGCAGAACCGGGGTTGCGGGACAGGGGGCGCGAAACTATGGCTACACCTTC,CASSRTGVAGQGARNYGYTF
TRBV28,NA,TRBJ2-5,NA,TGTGCCAGCAGTTTTTACGACTCATTCCAAGAGACCCAGTACTTC,CASSFYDSFQETQYF
TRBV25-1,NA,TRBJ2-3,NA,TGTGCCAGCAGTGAATGGTTGGGGGGTAGCGGCACAGATACGCAGTATTTT,CASSEWLGGSGTDTQYF
TRBV30,NA,TRBJ1-6,TRBD1,TGTGCCTGGAGGCCGCGGGACAGGGGAAATTCACCCCTCCACTTT,CAWRPRDRGNSPLHF
TRBV19,NA,TRBJ2-2,NA,TGTGCCAGTAGTCCCGTTACGCCCCGGGACACCGGGGAGCTGTTTTTT,CASSPVTPRDTGELFF
TRBV28,NA,TRBJ2-7,TRBD2,TGTGCCAGCACCACGGGAGGGGCCGAGCAGTACTTC,CASTTGGAEQYF
TRBV19,NA,TRBJ1-3,TRBD1,TGTGCCAGTAGTACCTGGACAGGGCCTGGAAACACCATATATTTT,CASSTWTGPGNTIYF
TRBV29-1,NA,TRBJ1-1,NA,TGCAGCGTTGAAGTCAGGGGCGAGAACACTGAAGCTTTCTTT,CSVEVRGENTEAFF
TRBV7-9,NA,TRBJ2-1,NA,TGTGCCAGCAGTTACGTTGGACTGTACAATGAGCAGTTCTTC,CASSYVGLYNEQFF
TRBV24-1,NA,TRBJ2-1,TRBD2,TGTGCCACCACTAGCGGGGGGGCCAAGGCGGAGCAGTTCTTC,CATTSGGAKAEQFF
TRBV7-2,NA,TRBJ2-7,NA,TGTGCCAGCAGCTTAATCCCGGTCTCAACCTACGAGCAGTACTTC,CASSLIPVSTYEQYF
TRBV27,NA,TRBJ2-2,TRBD1,TGTGCCAGCAGTTTTAGGGCCCCCGGACAGGGGCTGGACACCGGGGAGCTGTTTTTT,CASSFRAPGQGLDTGELFF
TRBV2,NA,TRBJ2-3,TRBD2,TGTGCCAGCAGTGAACTAGCGGGAGCCAAGACAGATACGCAGTATTTT,CASSELAGAKTDTQYF
TRBV2,NA,TRBJ2-7,NA,TGTGCCAGCAGTGAAGGGGCAGGGGACCCCTACGAGCAGTACTTC,CASSEGAGDPYEQYF
TRBV29-1,NA,TRBJ2-7,NA,TGCAGCGTTGCAGGGGGGAGTTGGCCAGATTTCCACGAGCAGTACTTC,CSVAGGSWPDFHEQYF
TRBV28,NA,TRBJ1-4,TRBD1,TGTGCCAGCAGTTCAACAGGGGACGAAAAACTGTTTTTT,CASSSTGDEKLFF
TRBV27,NA,TRBJ1-2,NA,TGTGCCAGCAGTTTGGCCGGAGGCGGGAACTATGGCTACACCTTC,CASSLAGGGNYGYTF
TRBV18,NA,TRBJ1-6,NA,TGTGCCAGCTCACCAATCCGCTCCTATAATTCACCCCTCCACTTT,CASSPIRSYNSPLHF
TRBV6-5,NA,TRBJ1-5,NA,TGTGCCAGCAACGCGTATAGCAATCAGCCCCAGCATTTT,CASNAYSNQPQHF
TRBV6-5,NA,TRBJ1-1,NA,TGTGCCAGCAGTTACTACCAGGGTAACCTAGGAACTGAAGCTTTCTTT,CASSYYQGNLGTEAFF
TRBV20-1,NA,TRBJ2-7,TRBD1,TGCAGTGCTAGTGACCTCGGACAGGGCTACGAGCAGTACTTC,CSASDLGQGYEQYF
TRBV11-2,NA,TRBJ1-4,NA,TGTGCCAGCAGCTTCGGGCGTTATAATGAAAAACTGTTTTTT,CASSFGRYNEKLFF
TRBV20-1,NA,TRBJ2-7,NA,TGCAGTGCTAGTCCGGGAGCCACCTACGAGCAGTACTTC,CSASPGATYEQYF
TRBV20-1,NA,TRBJ1-6,NA,TGCAGTGCTAGTTCGAGCTCCTATAATTCACCCCTCCACTTT,CSASSSSYNSPLHF